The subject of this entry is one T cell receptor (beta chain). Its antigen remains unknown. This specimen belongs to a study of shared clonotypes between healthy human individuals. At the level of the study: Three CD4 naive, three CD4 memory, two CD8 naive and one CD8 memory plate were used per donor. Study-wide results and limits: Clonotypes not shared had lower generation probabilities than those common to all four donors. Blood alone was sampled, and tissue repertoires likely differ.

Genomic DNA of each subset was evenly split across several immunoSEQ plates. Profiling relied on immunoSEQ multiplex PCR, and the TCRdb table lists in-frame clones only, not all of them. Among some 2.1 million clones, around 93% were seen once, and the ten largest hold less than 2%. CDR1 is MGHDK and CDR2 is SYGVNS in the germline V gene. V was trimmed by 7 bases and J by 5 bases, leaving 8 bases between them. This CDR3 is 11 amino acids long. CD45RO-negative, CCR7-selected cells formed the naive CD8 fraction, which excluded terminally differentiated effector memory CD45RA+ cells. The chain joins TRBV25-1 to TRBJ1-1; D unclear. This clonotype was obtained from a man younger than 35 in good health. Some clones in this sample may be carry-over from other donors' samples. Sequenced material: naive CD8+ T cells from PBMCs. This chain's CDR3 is CASIAGTEAFF. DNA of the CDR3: TGTGCCAGCATAGCGGGGACTGAAGCTTTCTTT.